The present entry profiles one TCR beta chain with its context. The data are from a study of blood T cells in healthy people across ages. Germline CDR1 is SGDLS and CDR2 is YYNGEE. J lost 3 bases, V lost 5 bases, and 7 bases had no gene match. The CDR3 runs 15 residues. Alongside a J-beta primer mix, a sample-barcoded 5' primer served in a second PCR lasting about 6 to 12 cycles. TCRdb re-derived calls from the 5' RACE reads in MiXCR, one entry per CDR3 protein. Here the sample spans 1,300,000 or so distinct CDR3 sequences, approximately 59% being singletons. This TCR derives from a young man in good health. The sample taken for sequencing was blood. This rearrangement joins TRBV9 to TRBJ2-2; 7 nucleotides match TRBD1. The CDR3 here is CASRPSRGYTGELFF. CDR3 bases: TGTGCCAGCAGGCCATCCAGGGGGTACACCGGGGAGCTGTTTTTT.